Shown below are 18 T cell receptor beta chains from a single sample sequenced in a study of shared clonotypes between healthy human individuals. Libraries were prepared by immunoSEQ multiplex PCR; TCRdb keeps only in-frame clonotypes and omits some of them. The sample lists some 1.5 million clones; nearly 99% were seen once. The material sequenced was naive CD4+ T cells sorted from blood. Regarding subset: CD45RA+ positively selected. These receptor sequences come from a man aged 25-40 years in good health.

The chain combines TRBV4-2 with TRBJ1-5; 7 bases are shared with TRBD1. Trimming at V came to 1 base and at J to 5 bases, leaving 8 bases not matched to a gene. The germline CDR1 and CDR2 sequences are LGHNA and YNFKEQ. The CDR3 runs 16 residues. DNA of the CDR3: TGTGCCAGCAGCCAAGGCGGACAGGACCCCGATCAGCCCCAGCATTTT. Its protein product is CASSQGGQDPDQPQHF.

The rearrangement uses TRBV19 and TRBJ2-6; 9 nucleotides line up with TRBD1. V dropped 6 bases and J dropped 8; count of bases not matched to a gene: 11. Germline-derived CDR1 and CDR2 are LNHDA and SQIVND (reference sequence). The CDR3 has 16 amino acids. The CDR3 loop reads CASRDAGTGWSNVLTF. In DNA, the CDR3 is TGTGCCAGTAGGGATGCCGGGACAGGGTGGTCCAACGTCCTGACTTTC.

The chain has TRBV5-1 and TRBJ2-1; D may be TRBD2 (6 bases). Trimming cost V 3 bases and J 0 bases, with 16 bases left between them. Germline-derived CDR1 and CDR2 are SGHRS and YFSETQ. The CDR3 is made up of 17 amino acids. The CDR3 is CASSWDWGGSSYNEQFF. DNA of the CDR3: TGCGCCAGCAGCTGGGACTGGGGAGGCAGCTCCTACAATGAGCAGTTCTTC.

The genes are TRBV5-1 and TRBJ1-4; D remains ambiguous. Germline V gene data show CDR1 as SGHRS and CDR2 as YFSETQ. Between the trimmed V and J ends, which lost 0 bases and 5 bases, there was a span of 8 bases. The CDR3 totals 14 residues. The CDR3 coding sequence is TGCGCCAGCAGCTTGGACAGACAAAATGAAAAACTGTTTTTT. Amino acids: CASSLDRQNEKLFF.

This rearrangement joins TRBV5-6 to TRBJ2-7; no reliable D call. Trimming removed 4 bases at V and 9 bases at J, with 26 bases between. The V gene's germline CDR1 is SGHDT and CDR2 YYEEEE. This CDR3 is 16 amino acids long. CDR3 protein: CASSPGHGQGIVGQYF. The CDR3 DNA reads TGTGCCAGCAGCCCCGGCCACGGCCAAGGGATAGTCGGGCAGTACTTC. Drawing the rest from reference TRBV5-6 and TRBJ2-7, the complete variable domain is DAGVTQSPTHLIKTRGQQVTLRCSPKSGHDTVSWYQQALGQGPQFIFQYYEEEERQRGNFPDRFSGHQFPNYSSELNVNALLLGDSALYLCASSPGHGQGIVGQYFGPGTRLTVT.

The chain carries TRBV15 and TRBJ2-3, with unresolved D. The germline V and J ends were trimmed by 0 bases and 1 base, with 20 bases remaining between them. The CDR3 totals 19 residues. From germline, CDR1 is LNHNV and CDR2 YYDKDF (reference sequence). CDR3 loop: CATSRDGFVSPLRTDTQYF. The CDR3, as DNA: TGTGCCACCAGCAGAGACGGGTTCGTTAGCCCACTACGCACAGATACGCAGTATTTT.

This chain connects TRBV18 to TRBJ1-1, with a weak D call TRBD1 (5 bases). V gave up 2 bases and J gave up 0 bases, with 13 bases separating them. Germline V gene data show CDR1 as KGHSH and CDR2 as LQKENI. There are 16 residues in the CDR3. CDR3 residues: CASSPVLGQLNTEAFF. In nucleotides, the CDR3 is TGTGCCAGCTCACCAGTATTAGGACAATTGAACACTGAAGCTTTCTTT.

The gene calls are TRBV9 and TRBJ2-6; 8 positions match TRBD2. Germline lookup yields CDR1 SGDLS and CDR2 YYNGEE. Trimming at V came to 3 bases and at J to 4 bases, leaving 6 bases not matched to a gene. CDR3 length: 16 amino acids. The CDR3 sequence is CASSAGGIRGANVLTF. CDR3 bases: TGTGCCAGCAGCGCGGGAGGGATACGGGGGGCCAACGTCCTGACTTTC.

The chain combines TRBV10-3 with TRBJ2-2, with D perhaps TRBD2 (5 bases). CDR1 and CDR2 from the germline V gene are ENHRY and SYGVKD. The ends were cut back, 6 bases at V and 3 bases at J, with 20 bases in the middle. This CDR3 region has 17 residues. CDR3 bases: TGTGCCATCAGCGGGCTAGCCAAAAGGCGAGACACCGGGGAGCTGTTTTTT. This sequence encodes CAISGLAKRRDTGELFF.

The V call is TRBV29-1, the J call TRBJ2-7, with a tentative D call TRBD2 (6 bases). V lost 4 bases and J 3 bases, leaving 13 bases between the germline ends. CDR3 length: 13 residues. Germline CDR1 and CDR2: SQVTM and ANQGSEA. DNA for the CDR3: TGCAGCGTTGTATCCAGGGAGGACTACGAGCAGTACTTC. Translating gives CSVVSREDYEQYF.

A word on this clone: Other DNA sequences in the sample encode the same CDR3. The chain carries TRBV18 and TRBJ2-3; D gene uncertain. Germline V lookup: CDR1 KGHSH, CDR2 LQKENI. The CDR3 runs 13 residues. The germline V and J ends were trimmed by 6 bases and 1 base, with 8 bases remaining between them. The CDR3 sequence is CASSPRRTDTQYF. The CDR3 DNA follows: TGTGCCAGCTCCCCCCGGCGCACAGATACGCAGTATTTT.

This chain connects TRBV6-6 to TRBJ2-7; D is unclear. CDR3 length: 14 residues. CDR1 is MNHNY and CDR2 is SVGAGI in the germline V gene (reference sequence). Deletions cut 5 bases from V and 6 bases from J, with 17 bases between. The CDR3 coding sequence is TGTGCCAGCAGTCCCCATCCGGGTGGGGTCGAGCAGTACTTC. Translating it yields CASSPHPGGVEQYF.

CDR3 residues: CASSLGDRVPLDGYTF. The DNA for the CDR3 is TGCGCCAGCAGCTTGGGGGACAGGGTCCCCTTAGATGGCTACACCTTC. The chain couples TRBV5-1 to TRBJ1-2; TRBD1 matches at 9 bases. The CDR3 runs to 16 residues. J was trimmed by 6 bases and V by 0 bases; bases with no gene match: 9. Germline CDR1 and CDR2: SGHRS and YFSETQ.

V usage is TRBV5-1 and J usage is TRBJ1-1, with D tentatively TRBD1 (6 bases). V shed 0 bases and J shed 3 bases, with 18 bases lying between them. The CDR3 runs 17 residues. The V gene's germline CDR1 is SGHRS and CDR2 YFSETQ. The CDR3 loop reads CASSLGGHTAYDTEAFF. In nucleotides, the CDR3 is TGCGCCAGCAGCTTGGGGGGACATACAGCATATGACACTGAAGCTTTCTTT.

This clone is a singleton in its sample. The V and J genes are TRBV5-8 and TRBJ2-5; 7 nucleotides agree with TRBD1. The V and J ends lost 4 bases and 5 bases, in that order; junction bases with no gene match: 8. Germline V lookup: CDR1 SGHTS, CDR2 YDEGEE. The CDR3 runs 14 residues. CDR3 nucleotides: TGTGCCAGCAGCAAACAGGGGCCGGGGGAGACCCAGTACTTC. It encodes CASSKQGPGETQYF.

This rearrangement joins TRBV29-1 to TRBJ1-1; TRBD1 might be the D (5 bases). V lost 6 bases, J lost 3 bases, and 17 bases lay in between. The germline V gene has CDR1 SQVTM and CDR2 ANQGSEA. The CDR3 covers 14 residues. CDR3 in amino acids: CSVPRRGVHTEAFF. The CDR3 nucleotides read TGCAGCGTCCCCCGAAGGGGAGTCCACACTGAAGCTTTCTTT. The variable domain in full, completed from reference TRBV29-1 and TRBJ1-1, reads SAVISQKPSRDICQRGTSLTIQCQVDSQVTMMFWYRQQPGQSLTLIATANQGSEATYESGFVIDKFPISRPNLTFSTLTVSNMSPEDSSIYLCSVPRRGVHTEAFFGQGTRLTVV.

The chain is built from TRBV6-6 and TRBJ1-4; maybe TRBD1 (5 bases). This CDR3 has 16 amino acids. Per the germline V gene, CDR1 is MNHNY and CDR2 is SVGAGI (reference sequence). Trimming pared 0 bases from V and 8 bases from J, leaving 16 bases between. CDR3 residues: CASSYSIQGSGEKLFF. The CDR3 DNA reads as TGTGCCAGCAGTTACTCGATTCAGGGTAGTGGGGAAAAACTGTTTTTT.

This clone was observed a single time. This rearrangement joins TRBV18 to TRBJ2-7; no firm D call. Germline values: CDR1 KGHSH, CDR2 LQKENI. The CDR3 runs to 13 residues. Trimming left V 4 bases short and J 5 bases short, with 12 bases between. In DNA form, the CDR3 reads TGTGCCAGCTCACTCAGCCATTACCACGAGCAGTACTTC. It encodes CASSLSHYHEQYF.